The next 28 T cell receptor beta chains were all read from a single sample in a study of T-cell reconstitution after alpha-beta-depleted transplantation in children. Unique molecular identifiers were used in preparing the TCRbeta library. Using its own MiXCR run on the PCR reads, TCRdb lists one record per CDR3 protein. The sample lists some 840,000 distinct CDR3 sequences, under 20% occurring once. Material: PBMCs, mostly from graft donor cells, obtained 360 days after TCRalphabeta/CD19-depleted stem cell transplant. All receptors come from a male patient between 5 and 17 years old who had a stem cell transplant for acute lymphoblastic leukemia, so the T cells may come from the graft donor.

A single count supports this clonotype. For the CDR3, the DNA is TGTGCCAGCAGTTTATCGGTCCTTGGGACAGGCAGAAGCTCCTACAATGAGCAGTTCTTC. Residues: CASSLSVLGTGRSSYNEQFF. The chain uses TRBV27 and TRBJ2-1, with 8 bases identical to TRBD1. The V and J ends lost 0 bases and 0 bases, in that order; junction bases with no gene match: 13. CDR3 length: 20 amino acids. Germline V gene data show CDR1 as MNHEY and CDR2 as SMNVEV (reference sequence).

This clonotype was found a few times. This chain links TRBV10-3 with TRBJ2-7; D gene uncertain. CDR1 is ENHRY and CDR2 is SYGVKD in the germline V gene. The V gene lost 3 bases and the J gene lost 2 bases, with 20 bases spanning the gap. The CDR3 sequence is 17 residues long. In DNA, the CDR3 is TGTGCCATCAGTGATCCCCTTAAACCTCAGGTTCCCTACGAGCAGTACTTC. Its translation: CAISDPLKPQVPYEQYF.

This chain connects TRBV27 to TRBJ2-3; 10 nucleotides match TRBD2. Germline V gene sequence: CDR1 MNHEY, CDR2 SMNVEV (reference sequence). The CDR3 is 20 residues long. The ends lost 1 base at V and 4 bases at J; junction bases unmatched: 17. The CDR3: CASSLWLHVGAGGPPDTQYF. CDR3 nucleotide sequence: TGTGCCAGCAGTTTATGGTTACACGTCGGAGCGGGAGGGCCTCCAGATACGCAGTATTTT.

The CDR3 coding sequence is TGTGCCAGCAGCCCCGAAGCGGGAACCTACGAGCAGTACTTC. Amino acids: CASSPEAGTYEQYF. This rearrangement joins TRBV9 to TRBJ2-7; 7 nucleotides match TRBD2. The germline V gene has CDR1 SGDLS and CDR2 YYNGEE. V was pared by 4 bases and J by 2 bases, with 6 bases of the junction left unmatched. The CDR3 covers 14 residues.

This clonotype was observed a few times. The V and J genes are TRBV29-1 and TRBJ2-3, with TRBD1 identical over 8 bases. The CDR3 loop spans 12 amino acids. V gave up 3 bases and J gave up 4 bases; unmatched junction bases: 0. Germline-derived CDR1 and CDR2 are SQVTM and ANQGSEA. CDR3 region: CSVDRGPDTQYF. The CDR3 DNA is TGCAGCGTTGACAGGGGGCCAGATACGCAGTATTTT.

This clonotype appeared a few times. The genes are TRBV15 and TRBJ2-2, with D tentatively TRBD1 (5 bases). This CDR3 is 14 amino acids long. The germline gives CDR1 LNHNV, CDR2 YYDKDF (reference sequence). V was shortened by 8 bases and J by 3 bases, with 13 bases between the two germline ends. The CDR3 reads CATRQGADTGELFF. CDR3 DNA sequence: TGTGCCACCCGACAAGGGGCCGACACCGGGGAGCTGTTTTTT.

The chain uses TRBV5-1 and TRBJ2-3; TRBD1 matches at 9 bases. Germline trimming cut 0 bases from V and 3 bases from J; bases unmatched to any gene: 8. Germline-derived CDR1 and CDR2 are SGHRS and YFSETQ. The CDR3 has 17 residues. The CDR3 region is CASSLERQGVMTDTQYF. The CDR3 nucleotides read TGCGCCAGCAGCTTGGAGCGACAGGGGGTTATGACAGATACGCAGTATTTT. Full variable domain (rest looked up from reference TRBV5-1 and TRBJ2-3): KAGVTQTPRYLIKTRGQQVTLSCSPISGHRSVSWYQQTPGQGLQFLFEYFSETQRNKGNFPGRFSGRQFSNSRSEMNVSTLELGDSALYLCASSLERQGVMTDTQYFGPGTRLTVL.

This clonotype was seen more than once but under ten times. The V call is TRBV5-4, the J call TRBJ2-7; 9 bases align to TRBD2. This CDR3 spans 14 amino acids. From germline, CDR1 is SGHNT and CDR2 YYREEE (reference sequence). With 4 bases clipped from V and 3 bases from J, the junction kept 5 bases outside the gene matches. CDR3 amino acids: CASSAGTSLYEQYF. CDR3 bases: TGTGCCAGCAGCGCCGGGACTAGCCTCTACGAGCAGTACTTC.

The V gene is TRBV5-6, the J gene TRBJ1-2; 7 nucleotides agree with TRBD1. This CDR3 contains 14 residues. Germline CDR1 SGHDT, CDR2 YYEEEE. J lost 4 bases, V lost 4 bases, and 7 bases had no gene match. The CDR3 is CASSLIGTAYGYTF. The CDR3 DNA is TGTGCCAGCAGCCTGATTGGGACAGCCTATGGCTACACCTTC. The full variable domain, rest sourced from reference TRBV5-6 and TRBJ1-2, is DAGVTQSPTHLIKTRGQQVTLRCSPKSGHDTVSWYQQALGQGPQFIFQYYEEEERQRGNFPDRFSGHQFPNYSSELNVNALLLGDSALYLCASSLIGTAYGYTFGSGTRLTVV.

This clonotype was detected only a few times. The chain carries TRBV12-3 or TRBV12-4 and TRBJ2-1; 10 bases map to TRBD2. J gave up 9 bases and V 4 bases, and 15 bases lay outside the gene matches. The CDR3 has 17 amino acids. The CDR3 spells CASSYGAGSGRWSEQFF. CDR3 DNA: TGTGCCAGCAGTTACGGGGCGGGTAGCGGGAGGTGGAGTGAGCAGTTCTTC.

V gene TRBV20-1 combines with J gene TRBJ2-1, with D possibly matching TRBD2 (6 bases). Deletions cut 6 bases from V and 15 bases from J, with 21 bases between. CDR1 and CDR2 from the germline V gene are DFQATT and SNEGSKA (reference sequence). The CDR3 is 12 residues long. CDR3 nucleotides: TGCAGTGCCAAAATGCAAGCGGGTGCGCGGTTCTTC. It is translated as CSAKMQAGARFF.

The chain has TRBV20-1 and TRBJ2-3, with 11 bases identical to TRBD2. Trimming removed 1 base from V and 3 bases from J; junction bases left unmatched: 6. Germline lookup yields CDR1 DFQATT and CDR2 SNEGSKA (reference sequence). The length of the CDR3 is 16 residues. The CDR3 nucleotides are TGCAGTGCTAGAGGGGTTAGCGGGAGGGTAACAGATACGCAGTATTTT. Its translation is CSARGVSGRVTDTQYF.

This clonotype occurred a few times. The chain combines TRBV4-1 with TRBJ1-2; D is ambiguous. The germline gives CDR1 MGHRA, CDR2 YSYEKL. The V and J ends lost 0 bases and 5 bases respectively, with 16 bases between them. CDR3 size: 16 residues. CDR3 region: CASSQEGGAGYYGYTF. The DNA for the CDR3 is TGCGCCAGCAGCCAAGAGGGCGGCGCGGGGTATTATGGCTACACCTTC.

This sequence joins TRBV5-1 and TRBJ1-3; D ambiguous. The CDR3 loop spans 18 amino acids. With 1 base removed from V and 2 bases from J, the gap between germline ends came to 19 bases. CDR1 and CDR2 (germline): SGHRS, YFSETQ. CDR3 sequence: CASSLTWIPYGTGNTIYF. In DNA, the CDR3 is TGCGCCAGCAGCTTGACATGGATTCCGTACGGAACTGGAAACACCATATATTTT.

This clonotype occurred a few times. The rearrangement links TRBV5-1 to TRBJ2-1; weak D call: TRBD1 (7 bases). CDR1 SGHRS and CDR2 YFSETQ come from the germline V gene. V lost 0 bases and J 4 bases, leaving 14 bases between the germline ends. The CDR3 totals 16 residues. The CDR3, as DNA: TGCGCCAGCAGCTTGGGGGCAGGGGGGCGATACAATGAGCAGTTCTTC. Protein product: CASSLGAGGRYNEQFF.

J is TRBJ2-5 and V is TRBV5-1, with D possibly TRBD2 on 6 matching bases. CDR1 and CDR2 from the germline V gene are SGHRS and YFSETQ. CDR3 size: 16 residues. V lost 4 bases, J lost 6 bases, and 22 bases lay in between. The CDR3 sequence is CASSPGGAHPTQTQYF. CDR3 sequence (DNA): TGCGCCAGCAGCCCCGGAGGGGCACACCCTACTCAGACCCAGTACTTC.

V usage is TRBV5-6 and J usage is TRBJ1-5; the D gene is possibly TRBD1 (6 bases). There are 15 residues in the CDR3. In germline, CDR1 is SGHDT, CDR2 YYEEEE. Trimming stripped 2 bases from V and 2 bases from J, with 11 bases between. As DNA, the CDR3 is TGTGCCAGCAGCTTTGGGGGGCGAGGCAATCAGCCCCAGCATTTT. It is translated as CASSFGGRGNQPQHF.

The chain uses TRBV24-1 and TRBJ1-3; D is undetermined. This CDR3 contains 18 residues. Germline-derived CDR1 and CDR2 are KGHDR and SFDVKD. Trimming cost V 1 base and J 0 bases, with 15 bases left between them. The CDR3 sequence: CATSDFSRGPPSGNTIYF. The CDR3 nucleotides are TGTGCCACCAGTGATTTTTCACGAGGCCCCCCCTCTGGAAACACCATATATTTT.

This clonotype has more than one count but fewer than ten. The gene calls are TRBV7-9 and TRBJ2-1, with D possibly being TRBD1 or TRBD2 (5 bases each). V was clipped by 4 bases and J by 5 bases, with 15 bases between them. CDR3 length equals 15 residues. From germline, CDR1 is SEHNR and CDR2 FQNEAQ (reference sequence). The CDR3 spells CASSSPGTFNNEQFF. CDR3 bases: TGTGCCAGCAGCTCCCCGGGGACCTTTAACAATGAGCAGTTCTTC.

This clonotype was seen a few times. This chain uses TRBV5-1 with TRBJ2-7, with D tentatively TRBD1 (5 bases). This CDR3 has 15 amino acids. Trimming cost V 1 base and J 0 bases, with 11 bases left between them. Germline V gene data show CDR1 as SGHRS and CDR2 as YFSETQ. In DNA, the CDR3 is TGCGCCAGCAGCTTGTCTCGACAGAGCTCCTACGAGCAGTACTTC. Its translation: CASSLSRQSSYEQYF.

The CDR3 reads CASSDIGTGNQPQHF. In nucleotides, the CDR3 is TGTGCCAGCAGTGACATTGGGACAGGTAATCAGCCCCAGCATTTT. The genes are TRBV25-1 and TRBJ1-5, with 8 bases aligning to TRBD1. V was pared by 3 bases and J by 4 bases, with 5 bases of the junction left unmatched. Looked up from germline, CDR1 is MGHDK and CDR2 is SYGVNS. CDR3 length equals 15 residues. The variable domain in full, completed from reference TRBV25-1 and TRBJ1-5, reads EADIYQTPRYLVIGTGKKITLECSQTMGHDKMYWYQQDPGMELHLIHYSYGVNSTEKGDLSSESTVSRIRTEHFPLTLESARPSHTSQYLCASSDIGTGNQPQHFGDGTRLSIL.

This clonotype was seen a handful of times. The chain has TRBV12-3 or TRBV12-4 and TRBJ2-3; TRBD1 matches 7 bases. V dropped 6 bases and J dropped 0; count of bases not matched to a gene: 6. The CDR3 loop spans 15 amino acids. CDR3 in DNA: TGTGCCAGCAGGACAGGGCGCTCTAGCACAGATACGCAGTATTTT. Its translation: CASRTGRSSTDTQYF.

The chain uses TRBV7-3 and TRBJ2-7; D unclear. The CDR3 totals 14 residues. V shed 1 base and J shed 0 bases, with 7 bases lying between them. Germline-derived CDR1 and CDR2 are SGHTA and FQGTGA. CDR3: CASSLMGFSYEQYF. The CDR3 DNA is TGTGCCAGCAGCTTAATGGGCTTCTCCTACGAGCAGTACTTC.

This clonotype was recorded many times. The chain couples TRBV5-6 to TRBJ2-7, with D tentatively TRBD1 or TRBD2 (5 bases each). The germline gives CDR1 SGHDT, CDR2 YYEEEE. This CDR3 is built from 20 residues. The V gene lost 0 bases and the J gene lost 2 bases, with 27 bases spanning the gap. The CDR3 reads CASSLEGTPGPGLTPYEQYF. CDR3 bases: TGTGCCAGCAGCTTGGAGGGAACCCCAGGGCCCGGACTCACTCCCTACGAGCAGTACTTC.

Only a few counts were recorded for this clonotype. This chain uses TRBV20-1 with TRBJ2-7; 11 bases are shared with TRBD2. The CDR3 has 15 residues. The germline gives CDR1 DFQATT, CDR2 SNEGSKA (reference sequence). V trimming: 3 bases; J trimming: 2 bases; junction bases outside the gene matches: 6. The CDR3 is CSARLGTSGAYEQYF. DNA for the CDR3: TGCAGTGCTAGGCTGGGGACTAGCGGAGCCTACGAGCAGTACTTC.

This clonotype was observed a handful of times. The chain uses TRBV7-9 and TRBJ2-2; D not resolved. V was trimmed by 7 bases and J by 5 bases, leaving 8 bases between them. CDR3 size: 12 residues. Looked up from germline, CDR1 is SEHNR and CDR2 is FQNEAQ (reference sequence). The CDR3 DNA reads TGTGCCAGCACCGGTGAGACCGGGGAGCTGTTTTTT. As protein: CASTGETGELFF.

This clonotype has a count of ten or more. This rearrangement joins TRBV7-9 to TRBJ2-1, with D possibly TRBD2 on 6 matching bases. Germline V CDR1 and CDR2: SEHNR, FQNEAQ (reference sequence). The germline V and J ends were trimmed by 1 base and 0 bases, with 10 bases remaining between them. This CDR3 has 16 amino acids. CDR3 sequence (DNA): TGTGCCAGCAGCTTAGGGACTACAAGCTCCTACAATGAGCAGTTCTTC. Translating it yields CASSLGTTSSYNEQFF.

This clonotype turned up a few times. The chain uses TRBV19 and TRBJ2-5; no reliable D call. Germline V gene data show CDR1 as LNHDA and CDR2 as SQIVND (reference sequence). The CDR3 is made up of 14 amino acids. V lost 5 bases and J 5 bases, leaving 15 bases between the germline ends. CDR3: CASSQRANKETQYF. CDR3 DNA sequence: TGTGCCAGTAGTCAGAGAGCTAATAAGGAGACCCAGTACTTC.